These T cell receptor beta chains were read from a single sample in a study of blood T cell repertoires in COVID-19. Repertoires were generated with immunoSEQ multiplex PCR, while TCRdb's copy carries only in-frame clones and drops some. The sample shows 130,000 to 150,000 clones, roughly 86% of them seen only once. The sample taken for sequencing was peripheral blood. These TCRs come from a human donor with acute or convalescent COVID-19. The donor label of this sample is uncertain. CDR3s include the opening cysteine and the closing phenylalanine or tryptophan. Each record gives: clone size, V gene, D gene, J gene, CDR3 DNA, CDR3 protein. A D gene is named only where the DNA matches it firmly. Size is stated for part of the rows, as once, few or many counts, or as a class when the clone is expanded.

-	TRBV3-1/TRBV3-2	-	TRBJ2-7	TGTGCCAGCAGCCCCCAAATTGGCCGGGGGGCTAACTACGAGCAGTACTTC	CASSPQIGRGANYEQYF
few	TRBV12-5	-	TRBJ1-2	TGTGCTAGTGGTTCCCCCTCGCAGGGGACATTTTATGGCTACACCTTC	CASGSPSQGTFYGYTF
-	TRBV19	TRBD1	TRBJ1-6	TGTGCCACTTCCCCGGAGGGCGGGACAGGGACTAATTCACCCCTCCACTTT	CATSPEGGTGTNSPLHF
-	TRBV29-1	TRBD1	TRBJ1-2	TGCAGTGCCCCTCAACAGGGGATCTATGGCTACACCTTC	CSAPQQGIYGYTF
once	TRBV29-1	-	TRBJ2-2	TGCAGCGTTGGGGGCCGGAGGGGTGTTAACACCGGGGAGCTGTTTTTT	CSVGGRRGVNTGELFF
-	TRBV2	-	TRBJ1-1	TGTGCCAGCCGGGTGGGACAATGGGAAGCTTTCTTT	CASRVGQWEAFF
-	TRBV10-3	-	TRBJ2-7	TGTGCCATCACTAAGGACATAGTCTACGAGCAGTACTTC	CAITKDIVYEQYF
few	TRBV15	-	TRBJ1-2	TGTGCCACCAGCAGCGAACTCCCCGGGGACTTGGTGGACTATGGCTACACCTTC	CATSSELPGDLVDYGYTF
-	TRBV5-1	-	TRBJ2-5	TGCGCCAGCAGCTCCAGACCCGGAGGGGAGACCCAGTACTTC	CASSSRPGGETQYF
-	TRBV19	-	TRBJ2-2	TGTGCCAGTAGTCACGACTGGACCGGGGAGCTGTTTTTT	CASSHDWTGELFF
-	TRBV27	TRBD1	TRBJ1-4	TGTGCCAGCAGTTTCCAGGGGGCTGGTGAAAAACTGTTTTTT	CASSFQGAGEKLFF
-	TRBV4-1	TRBD1	TRBJ2-3	TGCGCCAGCAGAATGGACAGGGAGGAGTTGGGGGCTCGTGGCACAGATACGCAGTATTTT	CASRMDREELGARGTDTQYF
-	TRBV5-1	-	TRBJ1-4	TGCGCCAGCAGCTTAAGAGAGGATAATGAAAAACTGTTTTTT	CASSLREDNEKLFF
once	TRBV6-5	-	TRBJ1-3	TGTGCCAGCAGCCCCGGGGGAAACACCATATATTTT	CASSPGGNTIYF
-	TRBV12-3/TRBV12-4	TRBD2	TRBJ2-1	TGTGCCAGCAACCGGGGGGGCGGAGAGCAGTTCTTC	CASNRGGGEQFF
few	TRBV7-2	-	TRBJ1-2	TGTGCCAGCAGCTTATTTGTGCCCAGGGCGGCCAACTATGGCTACACCTTC	CASSLFVPRAANYGYTF
once	TRBV7-2	TRBD2	TRBJ2-1	TGTGCCAGCGGATCTAGCGGGTCCTACAATGAGCAGTTCTTC	CASGSSGSYNEQFF
-	TRBV7-2	TRBD1	TRBJ2-5	TGTGCCAGCAGCCTTTTTCGGACAGGGGGGGAAGAGACCCAGTACTTC	CASSLFRTGGEETQYF
-	TRBV7-8	TRBD1	TRBJ2-2	TGTGCCAGCAGGGGCGGACAGGGGGCGAGAAACACCGGGGAGCTGTTTTTT	CASRGGQGARNTGELFF
few	TRBV9	-	TRBJ1-2	TGTGCCAGCAGCGTAGGAGCGAAAGGCTACACCTTC	CASSVGAKGYTF
-	TRBV19	TRBD2	TRBJ2-2	TGTGCCAGTAGTATTCCCGGGACTAGCGGGGGGGCCCGCACCGGGGAGCTGTTTTTT	CASSIPGTSGGARTGELFF
-	TRBV12-3/TRBV12-4	-	TRBJ2-2	TGTGCCAGCACGCAGGGGAACACCGGGGAGCTGTTTTTT	CASTQGNTGELFF
few	TRBV10-2	-	TRBJ1-2	TGCGCCAGCAGTGGTTCCGGACAGAACTATGGCTACACCTTC	CASSGSGQNYGYTF